The 11 T cell receptor beta chains in this list originate from one sample, sequenced in a study of cytomegalovirus exposure and HLA in healthy donors. 13 Jbeta primers and 60 Vbeta primers were used for the PCR. Using immunoSEQ multiplex PCR, the repertoire was profiled, and TCRdb retains in-frame clones only, with some absent. The profile covers under 200,000 clones, with roughly 79% appearing a single time and about 1.3% taken by the ten largest. Sequenced sample: PBMCs. These receptor sequences come from a young man in good health and CMV-seronegative.

V usage is TRBV27 and J usage is TRBJ2-1; D is possibly TRBD2 (5 bases). Germline assignment: CDR1 MNHEY and CDR2 SMNVEV (reference sequence). The CDR3 is 14 amino acids. Between the trimmed V and J ends, which lost 4 bases and 2 bases, there was a span of 9 bases. The CDR3 nucleotides are TGTGCCAGCAGTTCGGACTTAGCCTACAATGAGCAGTTCTTC. This gives the protein CASSSDLAYNEQFF.

A single count supports this clone. This chain uses TRBV6-6 with TRBJ2-3; D gene unclear. The CDR3 extends over 12 amino acids. Trimming pared 4 bases from V and 2 bases from J, leaving 4 bases between. Germline loops: CDR1 MNHNY, CDR2 SVGAGI (reference sequence). The CDR3 spells CASSSTTDTQYF. The DNA for the CDR3 is TGTGCCAGCAGTTCTACCACAGATACGCAGTATTTT.

The CDR3 DNA is TGCAGCGCGCGGGGGGGCGGCACCGGGGAGCTGTTTTTT. As protein: CSARGGGTGELFF. The V gene is TRBV29-1, the J gene TRBJ2-2; TRBD2 matches 9 bases. Germline trimming cut 7 bases from V and 4 bases from J; bases unmatched to any gene: 4. This CDR3 spans 13 amino acids. Germline CDR1 and CDR2: SQVTM and ANQGSEA.

This clone was seen a few times. The chain recombines TRBV28 with TRBJ2-7; D gene uncertain. The CDR3 totals 11 residues. CDR1 and CDR2 (germline): MDHEN, SYDVKM. V shed 6 bases and J shed 0 bases, with 3 bases lying between them. CDR3: CASRLSYEQYF. The CDR3 DNA reads as TGTGCCAGCAGACTCTCCTACGAGCAGTACTTC.

This rearrangement joins TRBV6-6 to TRBJ2-1; 8 bases are shared with TRBD1. This CDR3 has 13 amino acids. Germline lookup yields CDR1 MNHNY and CDR2 SVGAGI (reference sequence). V trimming: 6 bases; J trimming: 15 bases; junction bases outside the gene matches: 13. The CDR3 sequence: CASSRTTDREVFF. Written as DNA, the CDR3 is TGTGCCAGCAGCCGGACAACGGACAGGGAGGTGTTCTTC.

This chain uses TRBV14 with TRBJ2-2, with D possibly being TRBD1 (6 bases). This CDR3 is 12 amino acids long. Germline CDR1 reads SGHDN; CDR2 reads FVKESK. The V gene lost 4 bases and the J gene lost 9 bases, with 9 bases spanning the gap. The CDR3 region is CASSRTVWELFF. DNA of the CDR3: TGTGCCAGCAGCCGGACAGTCTGGGAGCTGTTTTTT.

The rearrangement joins TRBV7-2 to TRBJ1-5; no reliable D call. Deletions cut 1 base from V and 8 bases from J, with 18 bases between. The CDR3 is made up of 16 amino acids. Germline V CDR1 and CDR2: SGHTA, FQGNSA. DNA for the CDR3: TGTGCCAGCAGCTTAGTCGGTCGAGGGTATGCAGAGCCCCAGCATTTT. Translation: CASSLVGRGYAEPQHF.

The chain employs TRBV6-1 and TRBJ1-1; TRBD1 might be the D (5 bases). V was clipped by 1 base and J by 4 bases, with 13 bases between them. Germline V gene data show CDR1 as MNHNS and CDR2 as SASEGT. The CDR3 is made up of 15 amino acids. This CDR3 reads CASSEGGGDSTEAFF. The CDR3 DNA reads as TGTGCCAGCAGTGAAGGGGGCGGTGATAGCACTGAAGCTTTCTTT.

This sequence joins TRBV4-3 and TRBJ2-1, with a tentative D call TRBD2 (6 bases). V was pared by 2 bases and J by 4 bases, with 12 bases between. CDR1 is LGHNA, CDR2 YSLEER, per germline. The CDR3 is 15 amino acids. CDR3: CASSQLAHQYNEQFF. Here the CDR3 DNA reads TGCGCCAGCAGCCAACTAGCGCACCAATACAATGAGCAGTTCTTC.

The V call is TRBV5-6, the J call TRBJ1-5; no definite D call. CDR3 length equals 14 residues. Trimming stripped 10 bases from V and 2 bases from J, with 16 bases between. The germline gives CDR1 SGHDT, CDR2 YYEEEE. CDR3 sequence reads: CAGRGGRGNQPQHF. The DNA of the CDR3 is TGTGCCGGACGCGGAGGGAGGGGCAATCAGCCCCAGCATTTT.

The chain recombines TRBV7-2 with TRBJ1-2; tentative D call: TRBD1 (6 bases). The CDR3 is made up of 16 amino acids. V lost 2 bases and J 5 bases, leaving 18 bases between the germline ends. Germline loops: CDR1 SGHTA, CDR2 FQGNSA. The CDR3 bases are TGTGCCAGCAGCTTAAGTTACAGTAAGGGGGAATATGGCTACACCTTC. Its translation: CASSLSYSKGEYGYTF.